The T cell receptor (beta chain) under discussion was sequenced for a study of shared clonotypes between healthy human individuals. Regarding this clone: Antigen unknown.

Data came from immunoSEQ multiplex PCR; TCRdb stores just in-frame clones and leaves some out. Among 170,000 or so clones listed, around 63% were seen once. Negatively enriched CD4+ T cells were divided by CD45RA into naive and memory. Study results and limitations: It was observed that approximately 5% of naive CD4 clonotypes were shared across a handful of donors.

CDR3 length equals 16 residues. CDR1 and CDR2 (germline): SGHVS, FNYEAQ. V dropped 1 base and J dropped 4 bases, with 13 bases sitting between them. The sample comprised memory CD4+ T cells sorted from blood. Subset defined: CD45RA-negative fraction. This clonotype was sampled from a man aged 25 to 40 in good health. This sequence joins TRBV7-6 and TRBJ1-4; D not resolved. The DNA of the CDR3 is TGTGCCAGCAGCTTAGACCCGATTGGGCTTAATGAAAAACTGTTTTTT. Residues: CASSLDPIGLNEKLFF.